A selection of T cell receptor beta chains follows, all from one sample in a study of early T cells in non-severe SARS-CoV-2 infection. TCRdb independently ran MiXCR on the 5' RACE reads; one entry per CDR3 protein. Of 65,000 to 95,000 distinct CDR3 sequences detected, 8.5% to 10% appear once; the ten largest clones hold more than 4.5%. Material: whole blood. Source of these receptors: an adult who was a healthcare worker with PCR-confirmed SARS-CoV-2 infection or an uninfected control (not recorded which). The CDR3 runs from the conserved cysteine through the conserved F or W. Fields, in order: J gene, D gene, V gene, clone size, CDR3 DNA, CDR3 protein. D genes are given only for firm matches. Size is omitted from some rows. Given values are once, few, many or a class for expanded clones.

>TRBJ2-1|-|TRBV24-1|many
TGTGCCACCAGTGGTGTAGCAGGGGGGGAGCAGTTCTTC
CATSGVAGGEQFF
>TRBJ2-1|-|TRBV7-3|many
TGTGCCAGCAGCTTATCAGCAGCGGTCTCCTACAATGAGCAGTTCTTC
CASSLSAAVSYNEQFF
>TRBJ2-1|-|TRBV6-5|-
TGTGCCAGCAGGCGGACCCCCTACAATGAGCAGTTCTTC
CASRRTPYNEQFF
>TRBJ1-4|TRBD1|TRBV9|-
TGTGCCAGCAGCCCCGGGGTACAGGGGAGTGAAAAACTGTTTTTT
CASSPGVQGSEKLFF
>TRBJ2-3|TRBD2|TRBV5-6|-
TGTGCCAGCAGCAGGACAAGCGGGATGAGCACAGATACGCAGTATTTT
CASSRTSGMSTDTQYF
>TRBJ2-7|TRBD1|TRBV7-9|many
TGTGCCAGCAGCTTTCCTAATATACCGGGACAGAAGACCTACGAGCAGTACTTC
CASSFPNIPGQKTYEQYF
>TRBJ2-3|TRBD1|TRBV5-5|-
TGTGCCAGCTCCACAGGGGCTGGAACAGATACGCAGTATTTT
CASSTGAGTDTQYF
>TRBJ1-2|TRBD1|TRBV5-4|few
TGTGCCAGCAGCTCCCCTCGGGGACAGGTTAACTATGGCTACACCTTC
CASSSPRGQVNYGYTF
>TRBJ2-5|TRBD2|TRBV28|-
TGTGCCAGCAGTCCTAGCGGGGCCCAAGAGACCCAGTACTTC
CASSPSGAQETQYF
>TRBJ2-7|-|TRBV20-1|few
TGCAGTGCTAGAGATGGGGGATTCTCCTACGAGCAGTACTTC
CSARDGGFSYEQYF
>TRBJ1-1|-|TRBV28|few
TGTGCCAGCAGTCCCCCGGGACTCGCTGTCGCTGAAGCTTTCTTT
CASSPPGLAVAEAFF
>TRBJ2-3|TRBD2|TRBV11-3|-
TGTGCCAGCAGCTCAGGACTAGCGGGAAAGAAAGCAGATACGCAGTATTTT
CASSSGLAGKKADTQYF
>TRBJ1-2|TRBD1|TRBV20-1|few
TGCAGTGCTCCCCCCCCGCCGGGACAGTATAACTATGGCTACACCTTC
CSAPPPPGQYNYGYTF
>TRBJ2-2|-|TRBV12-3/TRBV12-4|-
TGTGCCAGCAGTCCCAACAGGCGTGTGACCGGGGAGCTGTTTTTT
CASSPNRRVTGELFF
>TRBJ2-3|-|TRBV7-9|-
TGTGCCAGTCGCCGTGAAGATACGCAGTATTTT
CASRREDTQYF
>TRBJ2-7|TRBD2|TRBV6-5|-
TGTGCCAGCAGTTACTCGCGGCAGACTAGCGGGAGCTTTTACGAGCAGTACTTC
CASSYSRQTSGSFYEQYF
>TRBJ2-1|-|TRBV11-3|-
TGTGCCAGCAGCTTGGACAGTGAGGTATTTGACGCCTACAATGAGCAGTTCTTC
CASSLDSEVFDAYNEQFF
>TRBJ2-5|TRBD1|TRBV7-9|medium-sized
TGTGCCAGCAGCTTAGCGGATAGTAGGGGGCCGTACCAAGAGACCCAGTACTTC
CASSLADSRGPYQETQYF
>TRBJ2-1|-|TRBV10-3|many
TGTGCCATCAGTGAGTCGATCGAGAGAGTCTACAATGAGCAGTTCTTC
CAISESIERVYNEQFF
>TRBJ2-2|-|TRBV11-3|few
TGTGCCAGCAGTGGAGGGAGGAGTTCCGGGGAGCTGTTTTTT
CASSGGRSSGELFF
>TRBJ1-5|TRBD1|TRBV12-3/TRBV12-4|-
TGTGCCAGCAGTCCCCAGGGGGGGGCAGGCGGGCCCCAGCATTTT
CASSPQGGAGGPQHF
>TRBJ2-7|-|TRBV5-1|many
TGCGCCAGCAGCTTGCCCCCTCCGGGGCGGTCCTACGAGCAGTACTTC
CASSLPPPGRSYEQYF
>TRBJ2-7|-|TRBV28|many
TGTGCCAGCTGGGAGGGACACCCCTACGAGCAGTACTTC
CASWEGHPYEQYF
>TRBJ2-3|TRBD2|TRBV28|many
TGTGCCAGCAGTCCCGCGCAGGGACTAGCGGGAGGGTGGACAGATACGCAGTATTTT
CASSPAQGLAGGWTDTQYF
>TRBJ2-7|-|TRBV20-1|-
TGCAGTGCTAGACTCTACGAGCAGTACTTC
CSARLYEQYF
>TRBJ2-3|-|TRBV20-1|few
TGCAGTGCTAGCCCGCGGGCGCCCACAGATACGCAGTATTTT
CSASPRAPTDTQYF
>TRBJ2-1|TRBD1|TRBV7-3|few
TGTGCCAGCAGCGCCCAGGGGGCAGTGAATGAGCAGTTCTTC
CASSAQGAVNEQFF
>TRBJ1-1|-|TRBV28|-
TGTGCCAGCAGTTTACCGGCCCCGGGACACCCGATTACTGAAGCTTTCTTT
CASSLPAPGHPITEAFF
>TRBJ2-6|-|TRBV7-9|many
TGTGCCAGCAGGCCCTCCACGGGGATACGCTCTGGGGCCAACGTCCTGACTTTC
CASRPSTGIRSGANVLTF
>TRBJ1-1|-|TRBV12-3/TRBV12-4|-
TGTGCCAGCAGTTTGATGCGGACAGATGGAGCTTTCTTT
CASSLMRTDGAFF
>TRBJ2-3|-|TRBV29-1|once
TGCAGCACCCGCGACGGGCGGGATACGCAGTATTTT
CSTRDGRDTQYF